The text below deals with one TCR beta chain. The record originates from a study of shared clonotypes between healthy human individuals. Turning to the study itself: The people who gave samples were two women and a few men aged 18 to 49.

All donors were healthy HIV-negative adults lacking recent acute infections or vaccinations. In the study's own analysis: With immunoSEQ giving junction-only sequences and no quality scores, filtering differed. Assay: immunoSEQ multiplex PCR; the TCRdb copy retains only in-frame clones and omits some. The V and J calls and clone size were taken over from that table, and D and trimming were inferred from the DNA. The sample yields around 2.5 million clones, 93% seen once. The CDR3 sequence is 16 residues long. Germline CDR1 SGHKS, CDR2 YYEKEE (reference sequence). V gave up 0 bases and J gave up 0 bases, with 12 bases separating them.

The chain recombines TRBV5-5 with TRBJ2-5; D remains ambiguous. The clonotype was recovered from a man between 18 and 29 years old in good health. Some clones in this sample may be carry-over from other donors' samples. Sample: naive CD4+ T cells from PBMCs. Indicated subset: CD45RA+ positively selected. In nucleotides, the CDR3 is TGTGCCAGCAGCTTGGCGTCTGGCACGAACCAAGAGACCCAGTACTTC. It codes for CASSLASGTNQETQYF. Complete variable domain (other parts from reference TRBV5-5 and TRBJ2-5): DAGVTQSPTHLIKTRGQQVTLRCSPISGHKSVSWYQQVLGQGPQFIFQYYEKEERGRGNFPDRFSARQFPNYSSELNVNALLLGDSALYLCASSLASGTNQETQYFGPGTRLLVL.